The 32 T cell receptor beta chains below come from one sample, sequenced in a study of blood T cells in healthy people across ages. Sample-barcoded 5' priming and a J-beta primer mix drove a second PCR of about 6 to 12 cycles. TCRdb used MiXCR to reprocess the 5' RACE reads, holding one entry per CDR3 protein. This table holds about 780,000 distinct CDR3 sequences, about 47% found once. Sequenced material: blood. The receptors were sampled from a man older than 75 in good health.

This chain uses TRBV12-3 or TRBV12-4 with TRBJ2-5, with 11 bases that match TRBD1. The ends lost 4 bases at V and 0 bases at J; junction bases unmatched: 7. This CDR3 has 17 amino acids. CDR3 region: CASSSRTGGRYQETQYF. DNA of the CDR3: TGTGCCAGCAGTTCCCGGACAGGGGGCCGGTACCAAGAGACCCAGTACTTC.

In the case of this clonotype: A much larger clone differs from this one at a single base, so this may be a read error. CDR3 loop: CASRLGAETLREQYF. DNA for the CDR3: TGTGCCAGCCGCTTGGGGGCAGAAACTCTTCGGGAGCAGTACTTC. This chain links TRBV28 with TRBJ2-7, with D maybe TRBD1 (6 bases). CDR1 and CDR2 from the germline V gene are MDHEN and SYDVKM. CDR3 length: 15 amino acids. Trimming took 8 bases from V and 7 from J, leaving 24 bases between them.

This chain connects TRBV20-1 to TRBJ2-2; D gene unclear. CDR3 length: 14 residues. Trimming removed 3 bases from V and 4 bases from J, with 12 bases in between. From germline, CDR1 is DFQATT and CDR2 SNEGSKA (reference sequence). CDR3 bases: TGCAGTGCTAGGGACCCACGCGGCACCGGGGAGCTGTTTTTT. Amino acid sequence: CSARDPRGTGELFF.

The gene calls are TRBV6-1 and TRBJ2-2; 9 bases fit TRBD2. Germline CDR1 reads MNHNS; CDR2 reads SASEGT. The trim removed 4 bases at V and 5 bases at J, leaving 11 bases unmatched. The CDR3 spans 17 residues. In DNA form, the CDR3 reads TGTGCCAGCAGTGCTGAACTAGCGGGCGCTTGGACCGGGGAGCTGTTTTTT. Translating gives CASSAELAGAWTGELFF.

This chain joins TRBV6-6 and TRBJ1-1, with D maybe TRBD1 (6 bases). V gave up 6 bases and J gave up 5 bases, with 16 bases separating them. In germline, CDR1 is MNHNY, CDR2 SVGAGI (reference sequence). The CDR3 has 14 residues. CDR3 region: CASSLQQGETEAFF. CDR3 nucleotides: TGTGCCAGCAGCCTACAACAGGGTGAGACTGAAGCTTTCTTT.

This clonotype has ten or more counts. The CDR3 spells CASSQASGQDYNEQFF. The CDR3 DNA reads TGCGCCAGCAGCCAAGCTAGCGGGCAAGACTACAATGAGCAGTTCTTC. The chain employs TRBV4-3 and TRBJ2-1, with 8 nucleotides matching TRBD2. Per germline, CDR1 LGHNA and CDR2 YSLEER. The CDR3 totals 16 residues. Trimming cost V 1 base and J 3 bases; bases outside gene matches: 5.

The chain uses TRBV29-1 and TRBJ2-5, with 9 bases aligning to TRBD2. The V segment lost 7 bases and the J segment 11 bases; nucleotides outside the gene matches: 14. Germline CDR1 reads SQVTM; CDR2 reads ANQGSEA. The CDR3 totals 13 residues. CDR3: CSAYSGRGIEQYF. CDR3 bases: TGCAGCGCTTATAGCGGGAGAGGTATTGAGCAGTACTTC.

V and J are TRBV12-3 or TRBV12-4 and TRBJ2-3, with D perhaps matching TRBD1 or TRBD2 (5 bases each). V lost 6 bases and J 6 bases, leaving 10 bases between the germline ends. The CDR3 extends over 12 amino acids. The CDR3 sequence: CASSRDVDTQYF. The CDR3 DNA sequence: TGTGCCAGCAGCCGGGACGTTGATACGCAGTATTTT.

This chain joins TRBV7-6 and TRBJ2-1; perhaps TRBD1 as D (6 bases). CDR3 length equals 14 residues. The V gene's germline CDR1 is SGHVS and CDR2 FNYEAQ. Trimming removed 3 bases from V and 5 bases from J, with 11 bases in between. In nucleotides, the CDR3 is TGTGCCAGCAGCTTGAGGGGGAGCCACAATGAGCAGTTCTTC. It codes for CASSLRGSHNEQFF.

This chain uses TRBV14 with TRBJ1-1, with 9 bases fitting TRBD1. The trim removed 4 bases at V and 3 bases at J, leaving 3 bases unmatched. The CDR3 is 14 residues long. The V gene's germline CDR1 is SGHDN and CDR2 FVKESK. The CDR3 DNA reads TGTGCCAGCAGCCGGGACAGGGTGGACACTGAAGCTTTCTTT. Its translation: CASSRDRVDTEAFF.

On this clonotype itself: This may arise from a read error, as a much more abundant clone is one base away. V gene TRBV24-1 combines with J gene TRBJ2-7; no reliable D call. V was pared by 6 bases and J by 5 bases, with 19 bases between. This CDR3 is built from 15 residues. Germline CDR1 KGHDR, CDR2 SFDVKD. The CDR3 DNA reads TGTGCCACCAGTTCTACCCGGGCGCCGGTGAACGAGCAGTACTTC. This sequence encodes CATSSTRAPVNEQYF.

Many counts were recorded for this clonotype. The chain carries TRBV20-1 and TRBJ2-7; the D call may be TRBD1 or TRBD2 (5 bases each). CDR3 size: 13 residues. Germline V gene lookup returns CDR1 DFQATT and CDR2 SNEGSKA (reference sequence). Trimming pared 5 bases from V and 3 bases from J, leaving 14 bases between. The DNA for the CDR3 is TGCAGTGCTCCCGGGGCTGCGGACTACGAGCAGTACTTC. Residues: CSAPGAADYEQYF.

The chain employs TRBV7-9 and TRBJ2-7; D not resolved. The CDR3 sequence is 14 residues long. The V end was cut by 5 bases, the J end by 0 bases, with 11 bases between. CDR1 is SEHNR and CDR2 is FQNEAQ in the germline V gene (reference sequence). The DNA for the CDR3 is TGTGCCAGCAGCCCTGACCGAAACTCCTACGAGCAGTACTTC. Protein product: CASSPDRNSYEQYF.

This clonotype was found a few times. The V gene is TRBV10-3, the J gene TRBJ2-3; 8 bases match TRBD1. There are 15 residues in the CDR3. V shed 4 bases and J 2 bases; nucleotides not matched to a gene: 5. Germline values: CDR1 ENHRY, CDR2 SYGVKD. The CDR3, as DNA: TGTGCCATCAGTGTCACAGGGGGGTCCACAGATACGCAGTATTTT. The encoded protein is CAISVTGGSTDTQYF.

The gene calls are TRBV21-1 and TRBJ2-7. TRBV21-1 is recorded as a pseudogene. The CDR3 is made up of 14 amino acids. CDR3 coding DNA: TGTGCCAGCAGCAAAGTAACACTTTCCTACGAGCAGTACTTC. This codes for CASSKVTLSYEQYF.

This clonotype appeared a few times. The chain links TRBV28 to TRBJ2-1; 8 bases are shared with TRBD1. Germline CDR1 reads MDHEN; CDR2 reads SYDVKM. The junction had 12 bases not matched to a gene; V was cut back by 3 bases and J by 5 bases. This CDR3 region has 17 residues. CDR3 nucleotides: TGTGCCAGCAGTTTGTACAGGGGGGCCCGAGGTGACAATGAGCAGTTCTTC. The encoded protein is CASSLYRGARGDNEQFF.

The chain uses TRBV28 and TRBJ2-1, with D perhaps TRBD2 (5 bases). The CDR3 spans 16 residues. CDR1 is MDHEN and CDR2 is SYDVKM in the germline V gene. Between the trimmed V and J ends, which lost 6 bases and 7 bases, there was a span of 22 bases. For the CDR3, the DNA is TGTGCCAGCAGCTCCGTAGGCGCGGGCTATCGGAATGAGCAGTTCTTC. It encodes CASSSVGAGYRNEQFF.

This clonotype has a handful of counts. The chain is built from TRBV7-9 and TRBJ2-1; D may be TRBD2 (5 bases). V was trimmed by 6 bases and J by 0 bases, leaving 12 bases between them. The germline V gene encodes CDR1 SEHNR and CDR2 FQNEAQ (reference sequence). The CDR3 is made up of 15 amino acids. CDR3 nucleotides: TGTGCCAGCAGTTTACCGGGGAACTCCTACAATGAGCAGTTCTTC. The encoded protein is CASSLPGNSYNEQFF.

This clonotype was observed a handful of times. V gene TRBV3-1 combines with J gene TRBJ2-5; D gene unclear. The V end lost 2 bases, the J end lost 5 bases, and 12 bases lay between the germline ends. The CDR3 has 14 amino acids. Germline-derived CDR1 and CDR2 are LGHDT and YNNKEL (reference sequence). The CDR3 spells CASSQTDALETQYF. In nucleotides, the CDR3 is TGTGCCAGCAGCCAAACGGACGCGTTGGAGACCCAGTACTTC.

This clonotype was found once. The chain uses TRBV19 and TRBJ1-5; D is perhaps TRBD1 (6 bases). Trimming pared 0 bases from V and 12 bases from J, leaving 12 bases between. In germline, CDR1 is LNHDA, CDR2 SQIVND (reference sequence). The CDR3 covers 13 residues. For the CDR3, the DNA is TGTGCCAGTAGTATAGAACGGAGCAGGGGCCAGCATTTT. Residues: CASSIERSRGQHF.

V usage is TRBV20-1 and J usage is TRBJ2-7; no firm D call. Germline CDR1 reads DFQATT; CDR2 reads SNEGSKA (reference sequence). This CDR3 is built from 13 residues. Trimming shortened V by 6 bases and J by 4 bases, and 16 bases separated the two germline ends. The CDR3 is CSAPNPRSYEQYF. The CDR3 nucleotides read TGCAGTGCACCCAACCCGAGAAGTTACGAGCAGTACTTC.

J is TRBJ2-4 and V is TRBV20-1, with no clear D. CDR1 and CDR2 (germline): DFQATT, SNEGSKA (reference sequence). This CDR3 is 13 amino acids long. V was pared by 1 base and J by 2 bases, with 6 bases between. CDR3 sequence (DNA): TGCAGTGCTAGAGGGTCAACCAAAAACATTCAGTACTTC. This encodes CSARGSTKNIQYF.

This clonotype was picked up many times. CDR3 nucleotide sequence: TGCGCCAGCAGCGGAAATAGCGGGAGAGGGGAGACCCAGTACTTC. It yields the protein CASSGNSGRGETQYF. The chain carries TRBV5-1 and TRBJ2-5; TRBD2 agrees at 9 bases. Losses at the gene ends were 4 bases for V and 5 bases for J; bases not matched to a gene: 9. CDR1 is SGHRS and CDR2 is YFSETQ in the germline V gene. This CDR3 has 15 amino acids.

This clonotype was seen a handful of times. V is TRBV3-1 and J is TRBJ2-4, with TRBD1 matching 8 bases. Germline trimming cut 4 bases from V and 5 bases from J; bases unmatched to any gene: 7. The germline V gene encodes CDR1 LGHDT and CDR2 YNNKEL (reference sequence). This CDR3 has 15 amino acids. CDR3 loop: CASSPTPGQENIQYF. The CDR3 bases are TGTGCCAGCAGCCCGACTCCGGGACAGGAAAACATTCAGTACTTC.

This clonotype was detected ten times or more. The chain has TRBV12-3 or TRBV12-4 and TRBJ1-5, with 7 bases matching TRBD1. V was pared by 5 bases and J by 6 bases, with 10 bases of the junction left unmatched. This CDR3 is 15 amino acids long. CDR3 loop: CASSGQALGGQPQHF. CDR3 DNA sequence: TGTGCCAGCAGTGGACAGGCTCTTGGGGGTCAGCCCCAGCATTTT.

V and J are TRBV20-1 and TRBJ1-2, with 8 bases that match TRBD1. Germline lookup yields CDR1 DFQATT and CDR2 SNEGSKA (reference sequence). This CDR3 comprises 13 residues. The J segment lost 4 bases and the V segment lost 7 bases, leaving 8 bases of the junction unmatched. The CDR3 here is CSVLRGQGYGYTF. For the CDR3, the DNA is TGCAGTGTTTTGAGAGGACAGGGCTATGGCTACACCTTC.

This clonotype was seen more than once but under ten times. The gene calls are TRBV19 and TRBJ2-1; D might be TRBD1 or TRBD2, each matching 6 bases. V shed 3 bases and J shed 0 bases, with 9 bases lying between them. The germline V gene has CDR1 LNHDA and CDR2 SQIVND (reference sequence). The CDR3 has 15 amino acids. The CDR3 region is CASSMRDNSYNEQFF. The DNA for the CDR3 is TGTGCCAGTAGTATGCGGGACAACTCCTACAATGAGCAGTTCTTC.

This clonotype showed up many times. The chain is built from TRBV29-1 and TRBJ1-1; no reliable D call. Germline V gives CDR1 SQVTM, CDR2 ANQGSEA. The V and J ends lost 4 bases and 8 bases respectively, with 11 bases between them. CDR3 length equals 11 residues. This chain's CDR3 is CSVVMNPEAFF. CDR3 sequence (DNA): TGCAGCGTTGTGATGAATCCCGAAGCTTTCTTT.

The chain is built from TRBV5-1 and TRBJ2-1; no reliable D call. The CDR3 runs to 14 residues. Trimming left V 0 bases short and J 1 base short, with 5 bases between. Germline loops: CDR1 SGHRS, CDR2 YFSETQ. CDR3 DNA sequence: TGCGCCAGCAGCTTGGAGACTTCCTACAATGAGCAGTTCTTC. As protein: CASSLETSYNEQFF.

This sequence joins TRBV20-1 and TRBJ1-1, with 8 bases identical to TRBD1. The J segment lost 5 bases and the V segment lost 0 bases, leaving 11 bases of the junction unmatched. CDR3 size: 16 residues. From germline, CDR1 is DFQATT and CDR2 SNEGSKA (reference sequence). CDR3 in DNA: TGCAGTGCTAGAGACACAACGACAGGGGTCGGGACTGAAGCTTTCTTT. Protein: CSARDTTTGVGTEAFF.

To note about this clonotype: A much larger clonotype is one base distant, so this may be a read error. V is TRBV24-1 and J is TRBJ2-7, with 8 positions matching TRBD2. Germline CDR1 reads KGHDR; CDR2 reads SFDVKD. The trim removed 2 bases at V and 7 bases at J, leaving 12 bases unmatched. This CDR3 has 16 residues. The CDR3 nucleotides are TGTGCCACCAGTGATTCGCGAGCGGGAGTAACGAATGAGCAGTACTTC. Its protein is CATSDSRAGVTNEQYF.

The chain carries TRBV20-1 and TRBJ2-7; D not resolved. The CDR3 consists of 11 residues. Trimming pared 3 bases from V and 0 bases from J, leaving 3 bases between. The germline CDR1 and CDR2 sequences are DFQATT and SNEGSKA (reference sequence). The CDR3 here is CSARPSYEQYF. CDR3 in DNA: TGCAGTGCTAGGCCCTCCTACGAGCAGTACTTC.